These T cell receptor beta chains were read from a single sample in a study of T cell repertoires in cytomegalovirus infection. These receptors lack a known antigen. TCRdb called the reads again in MiXCR, with one record for every CDR3 protein. The sample consists of around 900,000 distinct CDR3 sequences, 31% of them appearing once. The specimen was cultured CD8+ T cells from PBMCs, collected from culture after CMV antigen stimulation. The receptors come from a human donor in good health (CMV status not recorded). Some clones in this sample may be carry-over from other donors' samples. CDR3s include the opening cysteine and the closing phenylalanine or tryptophan. D genes are given only for firm matches. Rows may omit the clone size; those that give it use once, few, many or a size class.

>.|TRBJ1-1|.|TRBV4-1
TGCGCCAGCAGCCATACAGGGTCGAACACTGAAGCTTTCTTT
CASSHTGSNTEAFF
>.|TRBJ1-5|.|TRBV7-7
TGTGCTAGCAGCTTAGGTCCTTCAGAGCCCCAGCATTTT
CASSLGPSEPQHF
>few|TRBJ2-3|.|TRBV19
TGTGCCAGTAGTAAGGACAGCAGTTACCCCCCTGAAACGCAGTATTTT
CASSKDSSYPPETQYF
>.|TRBJ1-5|.|TRBV20-1
TGCAGTGCTACCTCAGACAGGCTAGATCAGCCCCAGCATTTT
CSATSDRLDQPQHF
>.|TRBJ1-4|.|TRBV16
TGTGCCAGCAGCCACCGAACTAATGAAAAACTGTTTTTT
CASSHRTNEKLFF
>few|TRBJ2-2|.|TRBV28
TGTGCCAGCAGTCCCCAAGGGGTATTGGCTGGCGGGGAGCTGTTTTTT
CASSPQGVLAGGELFF
>few|TRBJ2-3|TRBD2|TRBV6-1
TGTGCCAGCAGCCTGATTTGGACTAGCGGGGCCCCAGATACGCAGTATTTT
CASSLIWTSGAPDTQYF
>.|TRBJ2-1|.|TRBV10-3
TGTGTCATCAAAGTGAAAAGCTCCTACAATGAGCAGTTCTTC
CVIKVKSSYNEQFF
>.|TRBJ1-1|TRBD1|TRBV6-5
TGTGCCAGCACGAAGACAGGGCGGGACACTGAAGCTTTCTTT
CASTKTGRDTEAFF
>.|TRBJ1-3|.|TRBV20-1
TGCAGTGCTAGAGAAGGCATTGGCTGGAACACCATATATTTT
CSAREGIGWNTIYF
>many|TRBJ2-5|.|TRBV6-1
TGTGCCAGCATGGCAGTAGATCAAGAGACCCAGTACTTC
CASMAVDQETQYF
>.|TRBJ2-1|.|TRBV28
TGTGCCAGCAGTTTAGTAAAGGCAGACTACAATGAGCAGTTCTTC
CASSLVKADYNEQFF
>few|TRBJ1-6|.|TRBV27
TGTGCCAGCAGTTTACCTCTTCTTAAGCCGGTTACACCCCTCCACTTT
CASSLPLLKPVTPLHF
>few|TRBJ1-5|.|TRBV6-5
TGTGCCAGCAGTTACACAGGAAATCAGCCCCAGCATTTT
CASSYTGNQPQHF
>.|TRBJ2-2|.|TRBV27
TGTGCCAGCAGTTTATGGGGACGTGAGCTGTTTTTT
CASSLWGRELFF